Below, 28 T cell receptor beta chains from the same sample are listed, as sequenced in a study of cytomegalovirus exposure and HLA in healthy donors. The PCR ran on 60 Vbeta and 13 Jbeta primers. Method: immunoSEQ multiplex PCR; TCRdb's copy keeps in-frame clones and lacks some. Counted here are some 90,000 clones, roughly 73% occurring once; the ten biggest clones make up roughly 2%. Sample: PBMCs. These receptors all come from a boy between 10 and 17 years old in good health and CMV-seronegative.

A few counts support this clone. V and J are TRBV7-6 and TRBJ2-7; D is possibly TRBD1 (6 bases). Trimming removed 4 bases from V and 2 bases from J, with 18 bases in between. The CDR3 extends over 16 amino acids. CDR1 SGHVS and CDR2 FNYEAQ come from the germline V gene. This CDR3 is CASSSQGRDNPYEQYF. The CDR3 bases are TGTGCCAGCAGCTCGCAAGGCCGGGACAACCCCTACGAGCAGTACTTC. Drawing the rest from reference TRBV7-6 and TRBJ2-7, the complete variable domain is GAGVSQSPRYKVTKRGQDVALRCDPISGHVSLYWYRQALGQGPEFLTYFNYEAQQDKSGLPNDRFSAERPEGSISTLTIQRTEQRDSAMYRCASSSQGRDNPYEQYFGPGTRLTVT.

V usage is TRBV18 and J usage is TRBJ1-5; D may be TRBD1 (5 bases). The CDR3 is made up of 14 amino acids. Germline CDR1 and CDR2: KGHSH and LQKENI. V lost 2 bases and J 6 bases, leaving 11 bases between the germline ends. The CDR3 spells CASSPDPGPQPQHF. For the CDR3, the DNA is TGTGCCAGCTCACCAGACCCAGGGCCTCAGCCCCAGCATTTT. The entire variable domain, with the rest obtained from reference TRBV18 and TRBJ1-5, is as follows: NAGVMQNPRHLVRRRGQEARLRCSPMKGHSHVYWYRQLPEEGLKFMVYLQKENIIDESGMPKERFSAEFPKEGPSILRIQQVVRGDSAAYFCASSPDPGPQPQHFGDGTRLSIL.

This rearrangement joins TRBV19 to TRBJ2-5; tentative D call: TRBD1 (6 bases). The CDR3 runs to 13 residues. The V and J ends lost 5 bases and 6 bases respectively, with 13 bases between them. The germline V gene has CDR1 LNHDA and CDR2 SQIVND (reference sequence). The CDR3 nucleotides are TGTGCCAGTAGTTCTACAGGGTTAAAGACCCAGTACTTC. It is translated as CASSSTGLKTQYF.

This clone was picked up one time. V and J are TRBV4-3 and TRBJ1-5; perhaps TRBD1 as D (6 bases). V lost 4 bases, J lost 4 bases, and 11 bases lay in between. Germline values: CDR1 LGHNA, CDR2 YSLEER. The CDR3 contains 14 residues. The CDR3, as DNA: TGCGCCAGCAGCCTTAGGGGGGGGAATCAGCCCCAGCATTTT. Translation gives CASSLRGGNQPQHF.

In this sample, this clone turned up a few times. The V and J genes are TRBV6-7 and TRBJ1-1, with 10 bases identical to TRBD1. TRBV6-7 is marked as an open reading frame, function uncertain. This CDR3 comprises 16 residues. With V trimmed by 5 bases and J by 5 bases, 11 bases remained unmatched. The CDR3 DNA sequence: TGTGCCAGCAGTCATGGGACAGGGGATTTCCGGACTGAAGCTTTCTTT. Protein product: CASSHGTGDFRTEAFF.

This chain links TRBV7-6 with TRBJ1-2; perhaps TRBD1 as D (5 bases). V gave up 1 base and J gave up 8 bases, with 17 bases separating them. CDR1 and CDR2 (germline): SGHVS, FNYEAQ. The CDR3 runs 15 residues. CDR3 sequence (DNA): TGTGCCAGCAGCTTAGACGCGGGACTCGTCAGAGGCTACACCTTC. It encodes CASSLDAGLVRGYTF.

The DNA of the CDR3 is TGTGCCAGCAGCTCGGACTTATCCGTACATACGCAGTATTTT. Its translation is CASSSDLSVHTQYF. J is TRBJ2-3 and V is TRBV7-2, with D maybe TRBD2 (5 bases). Germline CDR1 SGHTA, CDR2 FQGNSA. The CDR3 has 14 amino acids. V was cut by 4 bases and J by 7 bases, with 15 bases left in between.

This rearrangement joins TRBV10-3 to TRBJ2-1; maybe TRBD1 (5 bases). The CDR3 contains 16 residues. With 0 bases removed from V and 4 bases from J, the gap between germline ends came to 13 bases. Germline V gene data show CDR1 as ENHRY and CDR2 as SYGVKD. CDR3 sequence (DNA): TGTGCCATCAGTGAGTCAAGGCAGGGTCTATACAATGAGCAGTTCTTC. Its translation: CAISESRQGLYNEQFF.

The chain carries TRBV11-2 and TRBJ1-2, with D uncertain. Per the germline V gene, CDR1 is SGHAT and CDR2 is FQNNGV. Trimming left V 3 bases short and J 0 bases short, with 14 bases between. The CDR3 has 16 amino acids. This chain's CDR3 is CASSFEATISNYGYTF. The CDR3 coding sequence is TGTGCCAGCAGCTTCGAAGCCACTATCTCTAACTATGGCTACACCTTC.

The chain couples TRBV6-5 to TRBJ1-1; D is uncertain. The V gene lost 1 base and the J gene lost 10 bases, with 13 bases spanning the gap. The CDR3 is made up of 13 amino acids. The germline gives CDR1 MNHEY, CDR2 SVGAGI. The CDR3 region has the DNA TGTGCCAGCAGTTACTGGGTCGGAGAAGTAGCTTTCTTT. Translation: CASSYWVGEVAFF.

This clone is a singleton in its sample. The chain uses TRBV1 and TRBJ2-5; TRBD2 reflects the table's D call only, with no check against the DNA. TRBV1 is termed a pseudogene. The CDR3 runs to 16 residues. Here the CDR3 reads CTSWGLAGGTQETQYF. The CDR3 DNA reads TGCACCAGCTGGGGACTAGCGGGAGGCACCCAAGAGACCCAGTACTTC.

J is TRBJ2-7 and V is TRBV7-9; tentative D call: TRBD2 (5 bases). Trimming pared 1 base from V and 5 bases from J, leaving 12 bases between. This CDR3 region has 14 residues. Germline assignment: CDR1 SEHNR and CDR2 FQNEAQ (reference sequence). As DNA, the CDR3 is TGTGCCAGCAGCTTAGAACACCTAGCAAACGAGCAGTACTTC. Protein product: CASSLEHLANEQYF. Combining the CDR3 with reference TRBV7-9 and TRBJ2-7 gives the whole variable domain DTGVSQNPRHKITKRGQNVTFRCDPISEHNRLYWYRQTLGQGPEFLTYFQNEAQLEKSRLLSDRFSAERPKGSFSTLEIQRTEQGDSAMYLCASSLEHLANEQYFGPGTRLTVT.

The J gene is TRBJ2-7, the V gene TRBV27, with 9 bases fitting TRBD1. Germline V gene sequence: CDR1 MNHEY, CDR2 SMNVEV (reference sequence). V shed 6 bases and J 1 base; nucleotides not matched to a gene: 7. This CDR3 spans 15 amino acids. CDR3 in amino acids: CASRIWTGASYEQYF. CDR3 DNA: TGTGCCAGCAGAATATGGACAGGGGCATCCTACGAGCAGTACTTC.

This clone was seen a few times. The chain recombines TRBV6-1 with TRBJ2-5; 12 nucleotides match TRBD2. CDR1 MNHNS and CDR2 SASEGT come from the germline V gene. The CDR3 covers 15 residues. V lost 2 bases, J lost 2 bases, and 0 bases stayed unmatched. DNA of the CDR3: TGTGCCAGCAGTGAACTAGCGGGGGGGCAAGAGACCCAGTACTTC. Protein: CASSELAGGQETQYF.

J is TRBJ2-7 and V is TRBV28, with D unresolved. Germline V lookup: CDR1 MDHEN, CDR2 SYDVKM. V dropped 5 bases and J dropped 4 bases, with 9 bases sitting between them. The CDR3 is 12 amino acids. As DNA, the CDR3 is TGTGCCAGCAGTCCCCTGAGGTACGAGCAGTACTTC. It is translated as CASSPLRYEQYF.

This chain uses TRBV28 with TRBJ1-2; 8 bases are a match to TRBD1. With 7 bases clipped from V and 4 bases from J, the junction kept 5 bases outside the gene matches. The CDR3 contains 13 residues. Per the germline V gene, CDR1 is MDHEN and CDR2 is SYDVKM. The CDR3 sequence: CASIRQGFYGYTF. CDR3 nucleotide sequence: TGTGCCAGCATTAGACAGGGGTTCTATGGCTACACCTTC.

This clone appeared once. The CDR3 protein is CASSLSEAGNTEAFF. The CDR3 DNA follows: TGTGCCAGCAGTTTATCGGAGGCTGGAAACACTGAAGCTTTCTTT. The chain links TRBV28 to TRBJ1-1; D not certain. Per germline, CDR1 MDHEN and CDR2 SYDVKM. The V end lost 1 base, the J end lost 2 bases, and 11 bases lay between the germline ends. The CDR3 contains 15 residues. The full variable domain, its missing parts supplied by reference TRBV28 and TRBJ1-1, is DVKVTQSSRYLVKRTGEKVFLECVQDMDHENMFWYRQDPGLGLRLIYFSYDVKMKEKGDIPEGYSVSREKKERFSLILESASTNQTSMYLCASSLSEAGNTEAFFGQGTRLTVV.

The rearrangement uses TRBV27 and TRBJ2-7, with 8 bases that match TRBD1. The CDR3 has 14 amino acids. The ends lost 3 bases at V and 4 bases at J; junction bases unmatched: 5. Germline values: CDR1 MNHEY, CDR2 SMNVEV (reference sequence). The CDR3 spells CASSFQGASYEQYF. CDR3 DNA: TGTGCCAGCAGTTTCCAGGGGGCGAGTTACGAGCAGTACTTC.

The rearrangement joins TRBV4-2 to TRBJ2-7; 7 nucleotides align to TRBD2. V dropped 3 bases and J dropped 6; count of bases not matched to a gene: 17. Looked up from germline, CDR1 is LGHNA and CDR2 is YNFKEQ. The CDR3 contains 17 residues. The CDR3 DNA is TGTGCCAGCAGCCAGGACCAGCAGGGACCGACGGGGGGCGAGCAGTACTTC. As protein: CASSQDQQGPTGGEQYF.

The rearrangement links TRBV7-2 to TRBJ2-3, with TRBD2 identical over 15 bases. J was trimmed by 3 bases and V by 4 bases; bases with no gene match: 2. The CDR3 extends over 16 amino acids. Germline V gives CDR1 SGHTA, CDR2 FQGNSA. CDR3 sequence reads: CASSWTSGRGTDTQYF. For the CDR3, the DNA is TGTGCCAGCAGCTGGACTAGCGGGAGGGGAACAGATACGCAGTATTTT.

This chain links TRBV7-9 with TRBJ1-4; possibly TRBD1 for D (5 bases). CDR1 and CDR2 (germline): SEHNR, FQNEAQ (reference sequence). V was shortened by 4 bases and J by 4 bases, with 19 bases between the two germline ends. The CDR3 consists of 17 residues. CDR3 nucleotide sequence: TGTGCCAGCAGCTGGACATCATCGGGTTGGGGTAATGAAAAACTGTTTTTT. Residues: CASSWTSSGWGNEKLFF.

The V and J genes are TRBV30 and TRBJ2-7; D not certain. Trimming stripped 0 bases from V and 7 bases from J, with 16 bases between. The CDR3 is 14 residues long. Germline V lookup: CDR1 GTSNPN, CDR2 SVGIG (reference sequence). The CDR3 nucleotides are TGTGCCTGGAGTGTTGAGCTAGTTTCCTTGGAGCAGTACTTC. It translates to CAWSVELVSLEQYF.

The CDR3 DNA reads TGTGCCAGCTCACAGGGGTATGGAAACACCATATATTTT. This translates into CASSQGYGNTIYF. V and J are TRBV18 and TRBJ1-3; a weak D match, TRBD1 (5 bases). Trimming left V 4 bases short and J 3 bases short, with 7 bases between. Germline V gene sequence: CDR1 KGHSH, CDR2 LQKENI. This CDR3 has 13 amino acids.

The chain has TRBV2 and TRBJ2-7; possibly TRBD1 for D (5 bases). This CDR3 contains 17 residues. CDR1 is SNHLY and CDR2 is FYNNEI in the germline V gene. The V end was cut by 1 base, the J end by 1 base, with 17 bases between. Written as DNA, the CDR3 is TGTGCCAGCAGTGAAGGATTCGGGCAGACAGAATCCTACGAGCAGTACTTC. Its translation: CASSEGFGQTESYEQYF.

The rearrangement links TRBV19 to TRBJ1-1; 7 nucleotides line up with TRBD1. V shed 5 bases and J 5 bases; nucleotides not matched to a gene: 8. Germline V gives CDR1 LNHDA, CDR2 SQIVND (reference sequence). The CDR3 has 14 residues. The CDR3 DNA reads TGTGCCAGTAGTCTGACAGGGCGGATGACTGAAGCTTTCTTT. It translates to CASSLTGRMTEAFF.

The chain carries TRBV2 and TRBJ2-5; no definite D call. V shed 5 bases and J shed 1 base, with 2 bases lying between them. CDR1 and CDR2 from the germline V gene are SNHLY and FYNNEI. This CDR3 region has 11 residues. CDR3 nucleotides: TGTGCCAGCAGTCTCCAAGAGACCCAGTACTTC. This sequence encodes CASSLQETQYF.

This clone was counted a few times. The chain links TRBV7-9 to TRBJ2-6; tentatively, D is TRBD2 (5 bases). This CDR3 region has 17 residues. Per germline, CDR1 SEHNR and CDR2 FQNEAQ (reference sequence). The V gene lost 4 bases and the J gene lost 4 bases, with 17 bases spanning the gap. The CDR3 DNA reads TGTGCCAGCAGCTCCCACGGGAATTCCGCCGGGGCCAACGTCCTGACTTTC. It yields the protein CASSSHGNSAGANVLTF.

The J gene is TRBJ2-7, the V gene TRBV9; tentative D call: TRBD1 (5 bases). The length of the CDR3 is 14 residues. Trimming pared 0 bases from V and 2 bases from J, leaving 9 bases between. Germline V gives CDR1 SGDLS, CDR2 YYNGEE. The DNA of the CDR3 is TGTGCCAGCAGCGTAGGTCCAGGGCCCTACGAGCAGTACTTC. Translated: CASSVGPGPYEQYF.